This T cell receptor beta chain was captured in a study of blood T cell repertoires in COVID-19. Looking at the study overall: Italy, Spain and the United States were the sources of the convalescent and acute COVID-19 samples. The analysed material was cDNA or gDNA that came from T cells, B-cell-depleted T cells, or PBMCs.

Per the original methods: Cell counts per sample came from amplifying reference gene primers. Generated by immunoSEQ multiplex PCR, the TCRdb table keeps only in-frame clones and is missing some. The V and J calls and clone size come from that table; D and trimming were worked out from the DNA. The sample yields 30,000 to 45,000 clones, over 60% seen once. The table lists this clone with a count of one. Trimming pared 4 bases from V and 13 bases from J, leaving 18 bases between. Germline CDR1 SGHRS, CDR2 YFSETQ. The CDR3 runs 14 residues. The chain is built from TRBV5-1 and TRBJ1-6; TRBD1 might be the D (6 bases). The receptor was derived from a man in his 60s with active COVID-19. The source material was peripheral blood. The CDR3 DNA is TGCGCCAGCAGCACTACAGGGCCCCCCGTCCCCCTCCACTTT. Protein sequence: CASSTTGPPVPLHF. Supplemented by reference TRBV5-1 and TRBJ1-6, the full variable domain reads KAGVTQTPRYLIKTRGQQVTLSCSPISGHRSVSWYQQTPGQGLQFLFEYFSETQRNKGNFPGRFSGRQFSNSRSEMNVSTLELGDSALYLCASSTTGPPVPLHFGNGTRLTVT.